The 3 T cell receptor beta chains below all came from one sample that was sequenced in a study of cytomegalovirus exposure and HLA in healthy donors. 60 Vbeta and 13 Jbeta primers were used in PCR. Some clones are missing from TCRdb's copy, which holds only in-frame ones; the method was immunoSEQ multiplex PCR. The specimen's table records under 200,000 clones. The specimen sequenced was PBMCs. The source of these receptors is a man aged 30 to 45 in good health and CMV-seronegative.

The CDR3 DNA follows: TGTGCCAGCAGTTTATACAGGGGGCTTTCCTACGAGCAGTACTTC. The encoded protein is CASSLYRGLSYEQYF. The chain links TRBV28 to TRBJ2-7; 9 bases are shared with TRBD1. The germline CDR1 and CDR2 sequences are MDHEN and SYDVKM. CDR3 length: 15 amino acids. Germline trimming cut 1 base from V and 1 base from J; bases unmatched to any gene: 2.

The chain couples TRBV27 to TRBJ2-1; 7 bases map to TRBD1. Trimming removed 4 bases from V and 5 bases from J; junction bases left unmatched: 20. Germline CDR1 MNHEY, CDR2 SMNVEV (reference sequence). CDR3 length: 19 amino acids. The CDR3 region has the DNA TGTGCCAGCAGTTCCCATGATCTTTGGACAGGAGCAGACGACAATGAGCAGTTCTTC. Translating gives CASSSHDLWTGADDNEQFF.

The rearrangement joins TRBV6-4 to TRBJ2-1; D remains unclear. The CDR3 spans 16 residues. Germline V lookup: CDR1 MRHNA, CDR2 SNTAGT. The germline V and J ends were trimmed by 1 base and 8 bases, with 18 bases remaining between them. CDR3: CASSDFPSSRQDEQFF. The DNA of the CDR3 is TGTGCCAGCAGTGACTTCCCTTCATCGCGCCAGGATGAGCAGTTCTTC.